A selection of T cell receptor beta chains follows, all from one sample in a study of T cell changes during pregnancy in multiple sclerosis. Sequenced by immunoSEQ multiplex PCR; TCRdb stores in-frame clones only, minus some. The data show about 56,000 clones, with just over 90% seen just once and 0.15% to 0.2% held by the top ten. The sample here was CD4+ T cells from peripheral blood mononuclear cells, taken in the second trimester of pregnancy. The source is a female donor with multiple sclerosis, enrolled in a pregnancy study. Both conserved end residues are part of each CDR3. A D gene is named only where the DNA matches it firmly. Where a row states a size, it is once, few, many or the class of an expanded clone; other rows omit it.

V,J,size,D,CDR3,DNA
TRBV9,TRBJ2-1,NA,TRBD2,CASSVDPSGSLNEQFF,TGTGCCAGCAGCGTAGATCCTAGCGGGAGCCTCAATGAGCAGTTCTTC
TRBV7-9,TRBJ1-4,NA,NA,CASSLTVEVHNEKLFF,TGTGCCAGCAGCTTAACGGTTGAGGTCCATAATGAAAAACTGTTTTTT
TRBV30,TRBJ1-6,NA,NA,CAWSLVGVGSPLHF,TGTGCCTGGAGTTTGGTAGGGGTCGGTTCACCCCTCCACTTT
TRBV5-1,TRBJ2-7,NA,NA,CASSQDSQGEQYF,TGCGCCAGCAGCCAGGACAGTCAGGGCGAGCAGTACTTC
TRBV28,TRBJ2-7,NA,NA,CASSSLIPEEQYF,TGTGCCAGCAGTTCCCTAATCCCCGAGGAGCAGTACTTC
TRBV5-5,TRBJ1-1,NA,TRBD1,CASSFTGETEAFF,TGTGCCAGCAGCTTTACAGGGGAAACTGAAGCTTTCTTT
TRBV6-5,TRBJ1-1,once,NA,CASSSRVEGTEAFF,TGTGCCAGCAGCTCGAGGGTGGAGGGCACTGAAGCTTTCTTT
TRBV19,TRBJ1-2,NA,NA,CASSIATPNYGYTF,TGTGCCAGTAGTATAGCTACGCCCAACTATGGCTACACCTTC
TRBV10-3,TRBJ2-2,NA,NA,CAISEVQGPGELFF,TGTGCCATCAGTGAAGTTCAGGGTCCCGGGGAGCTGTTTTTT
TRBV7-9,TRBJ2-1,NA,NA,CASSFPAGYEQFF,TGTGCCAGCAGCTTCCCAGCAGGGTATGAGCAGTTCTTC
TRBV6-1,TRBJ1-4,NA,NA,CASSPIRAPGEKLFF,TGTGCCAGCAGCCCAATCCGGGCCCCGGGAGAAAAACTGTTTTTT
TRBV13,TRBJ2-2,NA,NA,CASSLVAQGTGELFF,TGTGCCAGCAGCTTAGTGGCTCAGGGAACCGGGGAGCTGTTTTTT
TRBV2,TRBJ2-3,NA,TRBD1,CASSAQGTDTQYF,TGTGCCAGCAGTGCACAGGGGACCGATACGCAGTATTTT
TRBV29-1,TRBJ1-6,NA,TRBD1,CSVGTGGNSPLHF,TGCAGCGTCGGGACAGGGGGTAATTCACCCCTCCACTTT
TRBV30,TRBJ1-5,NA,TRBD1,CAWSVGGTGNQPQHF,TGTGCCTGGAGTGTAGGGGGGACAGGGAATCAGCCCCAGCATTTT
TRBV6-5,TRBJ1-5,NA,NA,CASSQGRLGQPQHF,TGTGCCAGCAGCCAAGGGAGGTTGGGGCAGCCCCAGCATTTT
TRBV5-1,TRBJ2-2,NA,TRBD2,CASSLAGDSTGELFF,TGCGCCAGCAGCTTAGCGGGGGATTCCACCGGGGAGCTGTTTTTT
TRBV7-6,TRBJ2-1,NA,TRBD2,CASSLGLAYNEQFF,TGTGCCAGCAGCTTGGGACTAGCTTACAATGAGCAGTTCTTC
TRBV14,TRBJ1-5,NA,NA,CASSQDRSAGKDSNQPQHF,TGTGCCAGCAGCCAAGATCGGTCTGCGGGAAAAGATAGCAATCAGCCCCAGCATTTT
TRBV27,TRBJ2-1,NA,TRBD1,CARGGVSRTGGVESYNEQFF,TGTGCCAGGGGGGGGGTATCTCGGACAGGGGGCGTTGAGTCCTACAATGAGCAGTTCTTC
TRBV6-1,TRBJ2-5,NA,TRBD1,CASSTSGTGQETQYF,TGTGCCAGCAGTACTTCCGGGACAGGGCAAGAGACCCAGTACTTC
TRBV7-8,TRBJ2-7,NA,TRBD2,CASNPSGRGIDEQYF,TGTGCCAGCAATCCTAGCGGGAGGGGTATCGACGAGCAGTACTTC
TRBV6-1,TRBJ2-7,once,NA,CASSQTTTSTYEQYF,TGTGCCAGCAGCCAAACGACAACGTCTACCTACGAGCAGTACTTC
TRBV5-6,TRBJ2-1,NA,TRBD1,CASSLVAQGPFNEQFF,TGTGCCAGCAGCTTGGTGGCACAGGGGCCATTCAATGAGCAGTTCTTC
TRBV6-1,TRBJ2-7,once,TRBD1,CASSLGQMSSYEQYF,TGTGCCAGCAGCCTGGGACAGATGAGCTCCTACGAGCAGTACTTC
TRBV19,TRBJ2-1,NA,TRBD2,CASSRLAGFYNEQFF,TGTGCCAGTAGTCGACTAGCGGGATTCTACAATGAGCAGTTCTTC
TRBV7-3,TRBJ2-7,NA,TRBD2,CASSFRGSHEQYF,TGTGCCAGCAGCTTCCGCGGGAGCCACGAGCAGTACTTC
TRBV6-1,TRBJ2-7,NA,TRBD2,CASSIAGGRSYEQYF,TGTGCCAGCAGTATAGCGGGGGGGCGCTCCTACGAGCAGTACTTC
TRBV27,TRBJ1-2,NA,NA,CASSLGAGEGYTF,TGTGCCAGCAGTTTGGGTGCCGGGGAGGGCTACACCTTC
TRBV19,TRBJ2-5,NA,NA,CASSTRRGSETQYF,TGTGCCAGTAGTACTCGCAGGGGTTCAGAGACCCAGTACTTC